The next 9 T cell receptor beta chains were all read from a single sample in a study of vaccination effects on CD4 cells after COVID-19. Their specific antigens are unknown. Viral peptide pools were used in the ViraFEST assay to expand antigen-specific CD4+ T cells, and sequencing came afterward. At the end of nine to ten days of culture, CD4+ T cells were isolated. Each vaccine recipient was nucleocapsid antibody negative and had no prior SARS-CoV-2 infection. Profiling relied on immunoSEQ multiplex PCR, and the TCRdb table lists in-frame clones only, not all of them. The table lists 55,000 to 80,000 clones, roughly 80% of them singletons. The material sequenced was CD4+ T cells from PBMCs cultured with SARS-CoV-2 spike peptides, taken before COVID-19 vaccination. The source of these receptors is a human donor who received a COVID-19 vaccine.

The chain recombines TRBV7-9 with TRBJ2-2; 10 nucleotides align to TRBD2. Germline V CDR1 and CDR2: SEHNR, FQNEAQ (reference sequence). The ends lost 5 bases at V and 4 bases at J; junction bases unmatched: 4. CDR3 size: 15 residues. CDR3 amino acids: CASSPSGGGTGELFF. CDR3 DNA sequence: TGTGCCAGCAGCCCGAGCGGGGGGGGCACCGGGGAGCTGTTTTTT.

The chain is built from TRBV5-1 and TRBJ2-1; unclear D gene. V was clipped by 0 bases and J by 3 bases, with 4 bases between them. CDR1 and CDR2 (germline): SGHRS, YFSETQ. This CDR3 comprises 13 residues. The CDR3, as DNA: TGCGCCAGCAGCTTGGGGAGCTACAATGAGCAGTTCTTC. It yields the protein CASSLGSYNEQFF.

This rearrangement joins TRBV6-5 to TRBJ1-6; 10 positions match TRBD1. The length of the CDR3 is 14 residues. Per germline, CDR1 MNHEY and CDR2 SVGAGI. V lost 5 bases, J lost 12 bases, and 7 bases stayed unmatched. This CDR3 reads CASSRDRGVVPLHF. The CDR3 DNA reads as TGTGCCAGCAGTCGGGACAGGGGTGTAGTACCCCTCCACTTT.

The chain employs TRBV30 and TRBJ1-6, with 7 bases matching TRBD1. Germline V lookup: CDR1 GTSNPN, CDR2 SVGIG (reference sequence). CDR3 length: 13 residues. Trimming took 1 base from V and 7 from J; bases not matched to a gene: 1. CDR3 DNA sequence: TGTGCCTGGAGTGGACAGGGAAATTCACCCCTCCACTTT. Translated, it gives CAWSGQGNSPLHF.

The V gene is TRBV12-1, the J gene TRBJ2-2; TRBD1, the D gene given by the table, was not confirmed from the DNA. TRBV12-1 is labeled a pseudogene. The CDR3 extends over 19 amino acids. In nucleotides, the CDR3 is TGTGCCAGCAGCTTTGCGGTTGGCAGGGCCCGAACCAACACCGGGGAGCTGTTTTTT. Amino acid sequence: CASSFAVGRARTNTGELFF.

The genes are TRBV6-6 and TRBJ2-2; D not certain. This CDR3 region has 16 residues. V lost 5 bases and J lost 0, with 13 bases in between. Germline-derived CDR1 and CDR2 are MNHNY and SVGAGI (reference sequence). Written as DNA, the CDR3 is TGTGCCAGCAGTCGATTCAGGATCGCGAACACCGGGGAGCTGTTTTTT. This codes for CASSRFRIANTGELFF.

The chain is built from TRBV19 and TRBJ2-7, with 9 bases lining up with TRBD2. The CDR3 is 18 residues long. The V gene's germline CDR1 is LNHDA and CDR2 SQIVND (reference sequence). Trimming removed 10 bases from V and 5 bases from J; junction bases left unmatched: 24. The CDR3 nucleotides read TGTGCCAACCGGGGGAAGCAAGCGGGGGGCCGTGTTAAAAACGAGCAGTACGTC. Protein product: CANRGKQAGGRVKNEQYV.

The table lists this clone with a few counts. The V gene is TRBV9, the J gene TRBJ2-1; 11 nucleotides match TRBD1. Germline lookup yields CDR1 SGDLS and CDR2 YYNGEE. V lost 3 bases and J lost 2; bases outside the gene matches: 7. The CDR3 is 17 residues long. CDR3 bases: TGTGCCAGCAGCGCTTCCCCGGGACAGGGGGCCTACAATGAGCAGTTCTTC. It is translated as CASSASPGQGAYNEQFF.

V gene TRBV9 combines with J gene TRBJ1-2; D might be TRBD1 (5 bases). This CDR3 contains 14 residues. V dropped 3 bases and J dropped 4 bases, with 13 bases sitting between them. Germline assignment: CDR1 SGDLS and CDR2 YYNGEE. CDR3 sequence (DNA): TGTGCCAGCAGCGCCCTGGGGCAGGGCTATGGCTACACCTTC. It translates to CASSALGQGYGYTF.